Shown below are 15 T cell receptor beta chains from a single sample sequenced in a study of human thymus T cells. Resections from corrective heart surgery supplied the thymus tissue. Only in-frame clones appear in the TCRdb table, and some are missing; sequencing was by immunoSEQ multiplex PCR. The repertoire holds around 120,000 clones, more than 90% seen once, with around 0.025% in the top ten. Sequencing was performed on thymus tissue. These receptors all come from a boy in the first two years of life with a congenital heart defect but otherwise immunologically healthy.

The table lists this clone with a count of one. This chain joins TRBV5-6 and TRBJ1-6; no clear D gene. Germline loops: CDR1 SGHDT, CDR2 YYEEEE. This CDR3 is 16 amino acids long. V shed 3 bases and J shed 0 bases, with 10 bases lying between them. The CDR3 DNA follows: TGTGCCAGCAGCTCGGGTCTCAGCTCCTATAATTCACCCCTCCACTTT. It is translated as CASSSGLSSYNSPLHF.

In this sample, this clone turned up once. This chain joins TRBV30 and TRBJ2-2, with 11 bases fitting TRBD1. The CDR3 is 16 amino acids. The germline CDR1 and CDR2 sequences are GTSNPN and SVGIG (reference sequence). The trim removed 3 bases at V and 3 bases at J, leaving 6 bases unmatched. Here the CDR3 DNA reads TGTGCCTGGAGGGCTCCGGGACAGGGGGACACCGGGGAGCTGTTTTTT. Residues: CAWRAPGQGDTGELFF.

This clone has just one count. The V gene is TRBV30, the J gene TRBJ1-2, with a weak D call TRBD1 (6 bases). Germline CDR1 GTSNPN, CDR2 SVGIG (reference sequence). V dropped 0 bases and J dropped 8 bases, with 16 bases sitting between them. The CDR3 has 14 residues. CDR3 nucleotides: TGTGCCTGGAGTGTACGGGGGACACCCTACGGCTACACCTTC. This sequence encodes CAWSVRGTPYGYTF.

This clone has just a few counts. In DNA, the CDR3 is TGTGCCAGCAGCGGACAAAAACTGTTTTTT. Translating gives CASSGQKLFF. The chain joins TRBV28 to TRBJ1-4; D ambiguous. The CDR3 consists of 10 residues. The V and J ends lost 6 bases and 9 bases respectively, with 5 bases between them. In germline, CDR1 is MDHEN, CDR2 SYDVKM.

In its sample, this clone was seen once. The genes are TRBV28 and TRBJ2-1; the D gene is possibly TRBD1 (6 bases). This CDR3 has 14 residues. The V gene's germline CDR1 is MDHEN and CDR2 SYDVKM. Trimming took off 5 bases at V and 4 bases at J, with 12 bases between the two ends. Here the CDR3 DNA reads TGTGCCAGCAGTCTCGGACAGCGGTACAATGAGCAGTTCTTC. It encodes CASSLGQRYNEQFF.

The chain joins TRBV10-3 to TRBJ2-5; 7 bases map to TRBD1. The CDR3 length is 17 residues. Trimming took 1 base from V and 1 from J; bases not matched to a gene: 9. CDR1 is ENHRY and CDR2 is SYGVKD in the germline V gene. CDR3: CAISEWDSQLFQETQYF. DNA of the CDR3: TGTGCCATCAGTGAGTGGGACAGTCAGCTATTCCAAGAGACCCAGTACTTC.

V usage is TRBV6-1 and J usage is TRBJ2-7; tentatively, D is TRBD1 (5 bases). CDR1 MNHNS and CDR2 SASEGT come from the germline V gene. The length of the CDR3 is 16 residues. V was cut by 2 bases and J by 2 bases, with 16 bases left in between. CDR3 DNA: TGTGCCAGCAGTGAACAAGGGGCAGGGTTTCCCTACGAGCAGTACTTC. Its protein product is CASSEQGAGFPYEQYF.

This chain uses TRBV7-6 with TRBJ2-7; D perhaps matches TRBD2 (7 bases). This CDR3 has 14 amino acids. V was trimmed by 2 bases and J by 6 bases, leaving 14 bases between them. The germline gives CDR1 SGHVS, CDR2 FNYEAQ. The CDR3 here is CASSLLGGGPEQYF. DNA for the CDR3: TGTGCCAGCAGCTTATTGGGAGGGGGGCCCGAGCAGTACTTC.

This clone was seen more than once but under ten times. CDR3 residues: CASSDFGAGRHTF. As DNA, the CDR3 is TGTGCCAGCAGCGACTTCGGGGCAGGGAGGCACACCTTC. The gene calls are TRBV7-9 and TRBJ1-2; D is perhaps TRBD1 (5 bases). The CDR3 spans 13 residues. Germline CDR1 and CDR2: SEHNR and FQNEAQ (reference sequence). V was shortened by 5 bases and J by 12 bases, with 19 bases between the two germline ends.

This clone was detected only once. This sequence joins TRBV6-6 and TRBJ2-1; D perhaps matches TRBD2 (7 bases). V was clipped by 0 bases and J by 6 bases, with 15 bases between them. The CDR3 is 16 residues long. Germline V gene lookup returns CDR1 MNHNY and CDR2 SVGAGI (reference sequence). In nucleotides, the CDR3 is TGTGCCAGCAGTTACTCGAAGGGGGGGCCGGGCAATGAGCAGTTCTTC. Protein: CASSYSKGGPGNEQFF.

V usage is TRBV4-2 and J usage is TRBJ2-5, with 8 bases identical to TRBD2. Germline V gene lookup returns CDR1 LGHNA and CDR2 YNFKEQ. This CDR3 is 13 amino acids long. The junction had 1 base not matched to a gene; V was cut back by 1 base and J by 6 bases. In nucleotides, the CDR3 is TGTGCCAGCAGCCAAGCGGGGGGGAAGACCCAGTACTTC. Its protein is CASSQAGGKTQYF.

The rearrangement uses TRBV29-1 and TRBJ2-4; 7 nucleotides agree with TRBD2. There are 12 residues in the CDR3. Germline-derived CDR1 and CDR2 are SQVTM and ANQGSEA. Here the CDR3 reads CSIREGRDIQYF. The CDR3 DNA reads TGCAGTATAAGGGAGGGGAGGGACATTCAGTACTTC.

The V and J genes are TRBV4-3 and TRBJ2-5, with D tentatively TRBD2 (7 bases). There are 17 residues in the CDR3. V was pared by 3 bases and J by 2 bases, with 19 bases between. Germline V CDR1 and CDR2: LGHNA, YSLEER. The CDR3 nucleotides are TGCGCCAGCAGCCAGGATTTCAAGGGGGGGGTACAAGAGACCCAGTACTTC. It codes for CASSQDFKGGVQETQYF.

The CDR3 spells CASSLDSTSGGEETQYF. The CDR3 DNA reads as TGTGCCAGCAGCTTAGACTCTACTAGCGGGGGGGAAGAGACCCAGTACTTC. This rearrangement joins TRBV7-6 to TRBJ2-5; TRBD2 agrees at 13 bases. The J segment lost 3 bases and the V segment lost 1 base, leaving 5 bases of the junction unmatched. Germline lookup yields CDR1 SGHVS and CDR2 FNYEAQ. This CDR3 is 17 amino acids long.

The genes are TRBV4-3 and TRBJ2-3; D may be TRBD1 (6 bases). Germline CDR1 LGHNA, CDR2 YSLEER. The V end was cut by 0 bases, the J end by 2 bases, with 12 bases between. The CDR3 extends over 16 amino acids. The CDR3 nucleotides are TGCGCCAGCAGCCAAGAGTCGAACAGGGTCACAGATACGCAGTATTTT. Its protein is CASSQESNRVTDTQYF.